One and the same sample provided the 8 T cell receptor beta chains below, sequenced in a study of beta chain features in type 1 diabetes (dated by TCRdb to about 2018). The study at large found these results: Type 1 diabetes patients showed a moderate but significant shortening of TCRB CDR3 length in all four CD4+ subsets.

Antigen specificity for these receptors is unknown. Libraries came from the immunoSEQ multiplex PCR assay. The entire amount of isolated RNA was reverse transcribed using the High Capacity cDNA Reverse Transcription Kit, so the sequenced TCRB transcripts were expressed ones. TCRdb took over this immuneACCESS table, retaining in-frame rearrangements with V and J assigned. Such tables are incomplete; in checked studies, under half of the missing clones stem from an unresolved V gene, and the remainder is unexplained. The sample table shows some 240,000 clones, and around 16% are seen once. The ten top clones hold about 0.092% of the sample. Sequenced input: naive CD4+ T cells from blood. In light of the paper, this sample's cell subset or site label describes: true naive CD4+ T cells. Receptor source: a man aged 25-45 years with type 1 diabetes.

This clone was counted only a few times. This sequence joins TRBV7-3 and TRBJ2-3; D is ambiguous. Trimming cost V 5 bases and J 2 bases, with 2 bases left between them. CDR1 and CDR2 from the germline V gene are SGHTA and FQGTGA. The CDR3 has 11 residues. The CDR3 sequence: CASSVTDTQYF. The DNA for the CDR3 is TGTGCCAGCAGCGTCACAGATACGCAGTATTTT.

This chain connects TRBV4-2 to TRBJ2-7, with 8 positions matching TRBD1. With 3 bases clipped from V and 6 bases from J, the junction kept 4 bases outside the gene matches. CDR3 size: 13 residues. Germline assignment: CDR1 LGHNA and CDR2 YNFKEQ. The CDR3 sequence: CASSQYDRGEQYF. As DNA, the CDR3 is TGTGCCAGCAGCCAGTACGACAGGGGCGAGCAGTACTTC.

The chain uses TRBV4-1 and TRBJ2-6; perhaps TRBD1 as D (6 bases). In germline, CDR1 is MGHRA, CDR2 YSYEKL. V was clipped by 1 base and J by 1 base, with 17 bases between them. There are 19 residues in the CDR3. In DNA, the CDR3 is TGCGCCAGCAGCCAAGTAATCGGACAGTATGGATCTGGGGCCAACGTCCTGACTTTC. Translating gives CASSQVIGQYGSGANVLTF.

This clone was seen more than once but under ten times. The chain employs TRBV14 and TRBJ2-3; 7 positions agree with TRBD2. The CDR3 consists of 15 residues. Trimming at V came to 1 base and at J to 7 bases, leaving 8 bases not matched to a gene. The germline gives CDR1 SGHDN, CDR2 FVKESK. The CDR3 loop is CASSQAVGTTYTQYF. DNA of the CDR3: TGTGCCAGCAGCCAAGCCGTGGGGACTACATATACGCAGTATTTT.

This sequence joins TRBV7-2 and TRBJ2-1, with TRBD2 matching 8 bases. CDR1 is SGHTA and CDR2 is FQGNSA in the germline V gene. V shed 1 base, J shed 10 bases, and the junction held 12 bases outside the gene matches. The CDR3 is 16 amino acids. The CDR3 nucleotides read TGTGCCAGCAGCTTAGATAACGCGGGGGGCACTGGCGAGCAGTTCTTC. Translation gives CASSLDNAGGTGEQFF.

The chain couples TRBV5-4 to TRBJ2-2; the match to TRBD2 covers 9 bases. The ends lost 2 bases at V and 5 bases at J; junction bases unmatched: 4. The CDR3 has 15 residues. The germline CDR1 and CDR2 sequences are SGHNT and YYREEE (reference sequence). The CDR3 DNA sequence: TGTGCCAGCAGCTTAGCTAGCGGGGCGACCGGGGAGCTGTTTTTT. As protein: CASSLASGATGELFF.

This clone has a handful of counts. CDR3 nucleotides: TGTGCCATCAAGGGGACTAGCGGGAGGAATGAGCAGTTCTTC. Encoded protein: CAIKGTSGRNEQFF. This chain links TRBV10-3 with TRBJ2-1; 15 bases fit TRBD2. Germline V lookup: CDR1 ENHRY, CDR2 SYGVKD. Losses at the gene ends were 7 bases for V and 7 bases for J; bases not matched to a gene: 2. This CDR3 comprises 14 residues.

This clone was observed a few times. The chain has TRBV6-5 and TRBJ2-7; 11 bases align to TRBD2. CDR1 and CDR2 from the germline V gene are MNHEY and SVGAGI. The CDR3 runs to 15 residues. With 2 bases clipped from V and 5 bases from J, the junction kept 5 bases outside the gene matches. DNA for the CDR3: TGTGCCAGCAGTTACACTAGCGGGAGCGTAAACGAGCAGTACTTC. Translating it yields CASSYTSGSVNEQYF.